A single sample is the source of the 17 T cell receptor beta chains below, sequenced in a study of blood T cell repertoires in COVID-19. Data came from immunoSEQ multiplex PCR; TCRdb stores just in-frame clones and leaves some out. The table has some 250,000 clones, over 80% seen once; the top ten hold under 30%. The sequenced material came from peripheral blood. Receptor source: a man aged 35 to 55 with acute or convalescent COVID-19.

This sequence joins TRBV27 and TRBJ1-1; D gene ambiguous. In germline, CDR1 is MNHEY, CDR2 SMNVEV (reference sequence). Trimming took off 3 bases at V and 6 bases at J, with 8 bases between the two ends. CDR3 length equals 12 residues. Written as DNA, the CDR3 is TGTGCCAGCAGTTTTCTGGGCGCTGAAGCTTTCTTT. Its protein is CASSFLGAEAFF.

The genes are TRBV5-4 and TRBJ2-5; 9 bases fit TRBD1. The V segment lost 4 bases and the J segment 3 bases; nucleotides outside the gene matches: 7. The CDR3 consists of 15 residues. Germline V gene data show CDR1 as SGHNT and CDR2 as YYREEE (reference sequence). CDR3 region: CASSPGQGWKETQYF. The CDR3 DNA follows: TGTGCCAGCAGCCCGGGACAGGGCTGGAAAGAGACCCAGTACTTC.

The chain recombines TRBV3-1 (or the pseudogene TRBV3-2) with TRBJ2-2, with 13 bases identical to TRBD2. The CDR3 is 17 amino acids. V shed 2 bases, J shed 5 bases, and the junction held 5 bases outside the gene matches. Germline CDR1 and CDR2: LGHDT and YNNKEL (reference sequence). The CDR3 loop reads CASSQRTSGSRTGELFF. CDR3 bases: TGTGCCAGCAGCCAACGGACTAGCGGGAGTCGGACCGGGGAGCTGTTTTTT.

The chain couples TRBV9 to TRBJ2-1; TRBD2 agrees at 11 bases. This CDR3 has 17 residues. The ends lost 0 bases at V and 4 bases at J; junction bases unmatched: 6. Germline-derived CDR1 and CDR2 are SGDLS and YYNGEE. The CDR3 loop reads CASSVEPSGRTYNEQFF. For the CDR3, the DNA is TGTGCCAGCAGCGTAGAGCCTAGCGGGAGGACTTACAATGAGCAGTTCTTC.

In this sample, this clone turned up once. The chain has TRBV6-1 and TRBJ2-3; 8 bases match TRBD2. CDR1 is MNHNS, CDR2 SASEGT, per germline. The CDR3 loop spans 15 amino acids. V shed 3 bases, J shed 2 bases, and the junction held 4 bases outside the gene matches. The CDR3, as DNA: TGTGCCAGCAGTGACGAGCGGGAGTTCACAGATACGCAGTATTTT. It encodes CASSDEREFTDTQYF.

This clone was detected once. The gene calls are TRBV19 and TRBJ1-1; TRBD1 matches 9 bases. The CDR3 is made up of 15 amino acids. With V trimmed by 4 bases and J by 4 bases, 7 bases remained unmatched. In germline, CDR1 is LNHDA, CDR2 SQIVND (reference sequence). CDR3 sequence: CASSTTDRGSTEAFF. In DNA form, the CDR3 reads TGTGCCAGTAGTACAACCGACAGGGGGAGCACTGAAGCTTTCTTT.

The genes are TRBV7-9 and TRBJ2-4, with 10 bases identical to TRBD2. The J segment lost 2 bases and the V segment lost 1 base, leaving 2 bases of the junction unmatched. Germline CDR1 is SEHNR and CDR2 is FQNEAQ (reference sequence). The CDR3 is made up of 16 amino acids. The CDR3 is CASSLGGLAPKNIQYF. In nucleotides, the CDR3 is TGTGCCAGCAGCTTAGGGGGACTAGCGCCCAAAAACATTCAGTACTTC. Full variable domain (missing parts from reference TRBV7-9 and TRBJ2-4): DTGVSQNPRHKITKRGQNVTFRCDPISEHNRLYWYRQTLGQGPEFLTYFQNEAQLEKSRLLSDRFSAERPKGSFSTLEIQRTEQGDSAMYLCASSLGGLAPKNIQYFGAGTRLSVL.

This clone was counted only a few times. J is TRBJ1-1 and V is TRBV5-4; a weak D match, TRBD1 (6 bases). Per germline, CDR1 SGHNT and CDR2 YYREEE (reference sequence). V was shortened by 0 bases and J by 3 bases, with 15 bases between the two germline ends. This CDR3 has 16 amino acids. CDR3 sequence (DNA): TGTGCCAGCAGCTTGGGCGGGGGGCGAGGGGACACTGAAGCTTTCTTT. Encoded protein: CASSLGGGRGDTEAFF.

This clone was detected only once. CDR3 residues: CATRTYYNSPLHF. The DNA for the CDR3 is TGTGCCACCCGGACATATTATAATTCACCCCTCCACTTT. The chain has TRBV28 and TRBJ1-6; a possible D gene is TRBD1 (5 bases). The germline V gene has CDR1 MDHEN and CDR2 SYDVKM. The germline V and J ends were trimmed by 10 bases and 4 bases, with 11 bases remaining between them. This CDR3 has 13 amino acids.

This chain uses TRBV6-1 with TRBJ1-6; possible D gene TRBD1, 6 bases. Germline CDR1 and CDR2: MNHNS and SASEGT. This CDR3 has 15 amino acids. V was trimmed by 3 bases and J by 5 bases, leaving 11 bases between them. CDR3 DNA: TGTGCCAGCAGTGAGGTGGGGGCGGATAATTCACCCCTCCACTTT. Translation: CASSEVGADNSPLHF.

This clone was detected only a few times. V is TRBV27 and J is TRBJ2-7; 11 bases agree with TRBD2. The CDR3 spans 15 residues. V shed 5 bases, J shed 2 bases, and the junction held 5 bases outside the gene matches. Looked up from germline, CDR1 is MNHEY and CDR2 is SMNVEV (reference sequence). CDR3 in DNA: TGTGCCAGCAGTATAGGGACTAGCGGAACCTACGAGCAGTACTTC. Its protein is CASSIGTSGTYEQYF.

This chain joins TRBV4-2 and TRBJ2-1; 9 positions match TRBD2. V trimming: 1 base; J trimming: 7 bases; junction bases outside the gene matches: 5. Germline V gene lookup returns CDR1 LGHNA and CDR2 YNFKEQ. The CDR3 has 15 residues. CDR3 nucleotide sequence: TGTGCCAGCAGCCAAGTGATAGCGGGAGATAATGAGCAGTTCTTC. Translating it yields CASSQVIAGDNEQFF.

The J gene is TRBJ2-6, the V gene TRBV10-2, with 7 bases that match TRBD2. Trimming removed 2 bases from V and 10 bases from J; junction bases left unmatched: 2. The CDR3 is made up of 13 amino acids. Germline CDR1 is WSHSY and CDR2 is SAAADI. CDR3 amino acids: CASSETSVNVLTF. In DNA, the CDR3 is TGCGCCAGCAGTGAGACTAGCGTAAACGTCCTGACTTTC.

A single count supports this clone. The CDR3 region has the DNA TGTGCCATCAGTGAGTCTCGGGACCAAGAGACCCAGTACTTC. Protein sequence: CAISESRDQETQYF. The chain carries TRBV10-3 and TRBJ2-5, with D unclear. The CDR3 runs 14 residues. V lost 0 bases, J lost 0 bases, and 5 bases lay in between. The germline V gene has CDR1 ENHRY and CDR2 SYGVKD.

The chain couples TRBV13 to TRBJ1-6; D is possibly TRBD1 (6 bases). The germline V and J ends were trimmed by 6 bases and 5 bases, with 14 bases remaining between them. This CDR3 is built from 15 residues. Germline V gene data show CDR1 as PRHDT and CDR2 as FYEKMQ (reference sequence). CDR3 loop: CASSRGFGHNSPLHF. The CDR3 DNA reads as TGTGCCAGCAGTAGGGGGTTCGGGCATAATTCACCCCTCCACTTT. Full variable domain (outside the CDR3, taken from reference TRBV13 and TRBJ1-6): AAGVIQSPRHLIKEKRETATLKCYPIPRHDTVYWYQQGPGQDPQFLISFYEKMQSDKGSIPDRFSAQQFSDYHSELNMSSLELGDSALYFCASSRGFGHNSPLHFGNGTRLTVT.

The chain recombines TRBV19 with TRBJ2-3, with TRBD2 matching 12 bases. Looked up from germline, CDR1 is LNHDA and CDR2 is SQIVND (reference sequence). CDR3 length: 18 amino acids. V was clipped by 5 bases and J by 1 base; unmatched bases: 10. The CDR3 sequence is CASSPLRGLAGRTDTQYF. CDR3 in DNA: TGTGCCAGTAGTCCGTTGAGGGGACTAGCGGGCCGCACAGATACGCAGTATTTT.

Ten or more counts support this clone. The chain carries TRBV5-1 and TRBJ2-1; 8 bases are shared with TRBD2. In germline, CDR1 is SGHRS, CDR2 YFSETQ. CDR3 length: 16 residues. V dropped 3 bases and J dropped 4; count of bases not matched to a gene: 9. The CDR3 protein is CASSSSPGGGYNEQFF. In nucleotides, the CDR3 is TGCGCCAGCAGCTCCTCCCCGGGAGGGGGATACAATGAGCAGTTCTTC.